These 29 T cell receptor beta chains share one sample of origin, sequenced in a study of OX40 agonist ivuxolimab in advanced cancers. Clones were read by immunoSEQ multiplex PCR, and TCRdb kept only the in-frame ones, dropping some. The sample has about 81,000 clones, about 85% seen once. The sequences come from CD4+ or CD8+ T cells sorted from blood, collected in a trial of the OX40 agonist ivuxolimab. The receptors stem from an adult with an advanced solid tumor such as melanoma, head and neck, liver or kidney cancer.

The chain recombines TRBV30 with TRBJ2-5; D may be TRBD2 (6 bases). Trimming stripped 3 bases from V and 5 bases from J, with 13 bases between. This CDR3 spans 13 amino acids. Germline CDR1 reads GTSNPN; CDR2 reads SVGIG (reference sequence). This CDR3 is CAWSRERVETQYF. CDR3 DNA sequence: TGTGCCTGGAGCAGGGAGCGGGTGGAGACCCAGTACTTC.

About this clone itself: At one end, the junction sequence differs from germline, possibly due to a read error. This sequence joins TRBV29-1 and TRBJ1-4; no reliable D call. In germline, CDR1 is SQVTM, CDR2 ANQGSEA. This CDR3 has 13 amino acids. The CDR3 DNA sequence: TGCAGCGCCCTGGGCTGGTCCGCAGAAATACTGTTTTTT. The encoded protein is CSALGWSAEILFF.

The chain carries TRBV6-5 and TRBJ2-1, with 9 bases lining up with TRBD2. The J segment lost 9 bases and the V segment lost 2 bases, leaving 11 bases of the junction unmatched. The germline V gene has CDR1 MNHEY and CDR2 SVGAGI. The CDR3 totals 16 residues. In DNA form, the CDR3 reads TGTGCCAGCAGTTACGTCGGCGGGAGGGCACTGAGTGAGCAGTTCTTC. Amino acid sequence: CASSYVGGRALSEQFF.

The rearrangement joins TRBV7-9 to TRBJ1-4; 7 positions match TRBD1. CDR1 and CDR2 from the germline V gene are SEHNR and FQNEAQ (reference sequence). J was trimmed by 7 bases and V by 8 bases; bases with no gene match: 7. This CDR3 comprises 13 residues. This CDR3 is CASVSAGGEKLFF. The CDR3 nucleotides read TGTGCCAGCGTGTCCGCAGGGGGTGAAAAACTGTTTTTT. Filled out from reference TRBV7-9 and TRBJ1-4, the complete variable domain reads DTGVSQNPRHKITKRGQNVTFRCDPISEHNRLYWYRQTLGQGPEFLTYFQNEAQLEKSRLLSDRFSAERPKGSFSTLEIQRTEQGDSAMYLCASVSAGGEKLFFGSGTQLSVL.

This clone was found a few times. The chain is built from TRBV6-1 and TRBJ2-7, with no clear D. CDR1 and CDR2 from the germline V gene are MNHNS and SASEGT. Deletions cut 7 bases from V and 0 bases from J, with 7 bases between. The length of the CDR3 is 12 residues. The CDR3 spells CASKGFSYEQYF. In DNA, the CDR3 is TGTGCCAGCAAGGGTTTCTCCTACGAGCAGTACTTC.

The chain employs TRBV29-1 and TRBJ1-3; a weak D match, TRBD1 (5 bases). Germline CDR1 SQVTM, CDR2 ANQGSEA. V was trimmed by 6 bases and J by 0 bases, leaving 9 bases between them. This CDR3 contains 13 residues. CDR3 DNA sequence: TGCAGCGTCCCGGGGGGCTCTGGAAACACCATATATTTT. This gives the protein CSVPGGSGNTIYF.

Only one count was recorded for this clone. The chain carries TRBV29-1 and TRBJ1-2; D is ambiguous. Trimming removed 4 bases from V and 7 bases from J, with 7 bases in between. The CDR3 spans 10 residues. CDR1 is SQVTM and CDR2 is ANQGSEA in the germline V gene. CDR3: CSVAEGGYTF. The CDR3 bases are TGCAGCGTTGCCGAGGGTGGCTACACCTTC.

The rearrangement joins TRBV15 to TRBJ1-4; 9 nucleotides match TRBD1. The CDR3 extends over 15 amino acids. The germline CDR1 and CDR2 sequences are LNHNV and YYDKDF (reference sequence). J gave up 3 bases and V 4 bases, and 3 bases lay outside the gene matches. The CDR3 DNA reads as TGTGCCACCAGCAAAGGGACAGGGTCTAATGAAAAACTGTTTTTT. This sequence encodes CATSKGTGSNEKLFF.

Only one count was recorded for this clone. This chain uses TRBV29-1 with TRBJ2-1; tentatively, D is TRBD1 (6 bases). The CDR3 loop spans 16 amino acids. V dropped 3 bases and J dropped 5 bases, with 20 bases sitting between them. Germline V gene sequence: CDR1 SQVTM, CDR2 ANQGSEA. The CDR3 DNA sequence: TGCAGCGTTGATCAGGTTTCAGGGGCCGGAAACAATGAGCAGTTCTTC. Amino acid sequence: CSVDQVSGAGNNEQFF.

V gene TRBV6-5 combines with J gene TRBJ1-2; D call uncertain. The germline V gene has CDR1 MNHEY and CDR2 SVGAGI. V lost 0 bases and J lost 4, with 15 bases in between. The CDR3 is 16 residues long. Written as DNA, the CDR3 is TGTGCCAGCAGTTACTCGGACGGTGGAGAGCTCTATGGCTACACCTTC. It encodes CASSYSDGGELYGYTF.

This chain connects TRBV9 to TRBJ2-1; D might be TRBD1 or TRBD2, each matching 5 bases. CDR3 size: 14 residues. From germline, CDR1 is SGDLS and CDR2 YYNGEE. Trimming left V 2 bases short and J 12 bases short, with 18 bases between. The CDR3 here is CASSVGTPGTGQFF. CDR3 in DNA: TGTGCCAGCAGCGTGGGGACCCCCGGAACGGGGCAGTTCTTC.

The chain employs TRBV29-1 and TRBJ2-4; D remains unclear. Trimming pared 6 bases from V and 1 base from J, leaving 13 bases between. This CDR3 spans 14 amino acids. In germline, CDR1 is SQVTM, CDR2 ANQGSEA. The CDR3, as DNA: TGCAGCGTCTTAGGCCGGACGGCCAAAAACATTCAGTACTTC. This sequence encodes CSVLGRTAKNIQYF.

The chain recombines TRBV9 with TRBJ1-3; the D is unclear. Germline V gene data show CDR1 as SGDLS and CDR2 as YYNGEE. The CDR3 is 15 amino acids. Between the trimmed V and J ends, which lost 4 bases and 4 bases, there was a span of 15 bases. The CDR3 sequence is CASSPPPHTGNTIYF. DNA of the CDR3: TGTGCCAGCAGCCCCCCCCCACATACCGGAAACACCATATATTTT.

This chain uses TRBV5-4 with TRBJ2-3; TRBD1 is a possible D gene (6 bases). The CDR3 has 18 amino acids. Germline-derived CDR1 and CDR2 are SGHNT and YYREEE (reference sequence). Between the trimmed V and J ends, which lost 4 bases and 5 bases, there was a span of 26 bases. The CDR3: CASSPPRAAQGFQDTQYF. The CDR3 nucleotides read TGTGCCAGCAGCCCGCCCCGTGCCGCCCAGGGGTTCCAAGATACGCAGTATTTT.

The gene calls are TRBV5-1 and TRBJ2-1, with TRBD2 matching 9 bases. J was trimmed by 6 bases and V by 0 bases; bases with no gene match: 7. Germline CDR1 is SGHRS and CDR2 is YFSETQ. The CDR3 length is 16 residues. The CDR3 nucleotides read TGCGCCAGCAGCTTGGACGGGCGGGGGGGCCTCAATGAGCAGTTCTTC. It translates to CASSLDGRGGLNEQFF.

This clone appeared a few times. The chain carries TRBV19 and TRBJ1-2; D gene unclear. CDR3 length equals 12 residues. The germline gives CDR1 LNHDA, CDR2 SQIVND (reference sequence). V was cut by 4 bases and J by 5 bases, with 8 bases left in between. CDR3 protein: CASSRARYGYTF. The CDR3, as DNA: TGTGCCAGTAGTAGAGCCCGATATGGCTACACCTTC.

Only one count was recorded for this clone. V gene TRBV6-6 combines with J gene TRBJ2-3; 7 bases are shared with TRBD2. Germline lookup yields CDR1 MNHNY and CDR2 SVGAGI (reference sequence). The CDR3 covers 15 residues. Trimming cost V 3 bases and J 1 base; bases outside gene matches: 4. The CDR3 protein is CASSYGRAGTDTQYF. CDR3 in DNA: TGTGCCAGCAGTTATGGGAGGGCCGGCACAGATACGCAGTATTTT.

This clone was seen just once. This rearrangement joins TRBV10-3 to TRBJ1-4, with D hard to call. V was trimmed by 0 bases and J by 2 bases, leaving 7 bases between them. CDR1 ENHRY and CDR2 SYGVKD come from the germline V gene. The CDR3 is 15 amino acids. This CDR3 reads CAISESGWTNEKLFF. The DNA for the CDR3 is TGTGCCATCAGTGAGTCTGGGTGGACTAATGAAAAACTGTTTTTT.

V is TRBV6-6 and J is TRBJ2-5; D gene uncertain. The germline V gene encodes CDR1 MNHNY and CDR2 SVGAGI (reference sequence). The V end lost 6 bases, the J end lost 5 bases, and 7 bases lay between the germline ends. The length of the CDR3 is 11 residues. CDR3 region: CASSVTETQYF. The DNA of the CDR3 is TGTGCCAGCAGCGTGACGGAGACCCAGTACTTC.

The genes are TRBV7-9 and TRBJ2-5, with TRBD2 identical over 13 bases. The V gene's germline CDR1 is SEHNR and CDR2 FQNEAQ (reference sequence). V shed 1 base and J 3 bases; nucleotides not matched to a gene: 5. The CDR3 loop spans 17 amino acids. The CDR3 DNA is TGTGCCAGCAGCTTAGGGCGAGGACTAGCGGGAGAAGAGACCCAGTACTTC. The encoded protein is CASSLGRGLAGEETQYF.

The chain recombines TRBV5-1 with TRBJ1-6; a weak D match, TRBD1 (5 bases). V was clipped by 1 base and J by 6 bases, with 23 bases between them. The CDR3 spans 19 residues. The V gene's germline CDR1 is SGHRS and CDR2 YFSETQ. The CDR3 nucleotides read TGCGCCAGCAGCTTGTGGGGGTTAGATTCCGGGGCGAGTAATTCACCCCTCCACTTT. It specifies CASSLWGLDSGASNSPLHF.

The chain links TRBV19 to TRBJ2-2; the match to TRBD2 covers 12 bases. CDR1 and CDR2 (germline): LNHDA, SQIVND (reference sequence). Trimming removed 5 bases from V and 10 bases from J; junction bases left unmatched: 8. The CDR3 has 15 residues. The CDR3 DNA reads TGTGCCAGTAGTTGGTCTAGCGGGAGGGCCACGGAGCTGTTTTTT. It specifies CASSWSSGRATELFF. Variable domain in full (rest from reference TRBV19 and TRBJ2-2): DGGITQSPKYLFRKEGQNVTLSCEQNLNHDAMYWYRQDPGQGLRLIYYSQIVNDFQKGDIAEGYSVSREKKESFPLTVTSAQKNPTAFYLCASSWSSGRATELFFGEGSRLTVL.

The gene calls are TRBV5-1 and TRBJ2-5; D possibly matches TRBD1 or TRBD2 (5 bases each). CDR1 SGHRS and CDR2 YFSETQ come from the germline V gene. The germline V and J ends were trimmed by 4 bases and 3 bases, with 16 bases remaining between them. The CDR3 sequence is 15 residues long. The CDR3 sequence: CASSPTGTFKETQYF. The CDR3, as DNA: TGCGCCAGCAGCCCGACCGGGACGTTTAAAGAGACCCAGTACTTC.

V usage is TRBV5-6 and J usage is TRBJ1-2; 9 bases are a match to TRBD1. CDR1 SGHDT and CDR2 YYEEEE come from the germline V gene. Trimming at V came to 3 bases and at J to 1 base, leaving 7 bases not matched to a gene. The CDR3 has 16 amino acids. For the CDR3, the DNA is TGTGCCAGCAGCTCAGGACAGGGGAGAGATAACTATGGCTACACCTTC. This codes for CASSSGQGRDNYGYTF.

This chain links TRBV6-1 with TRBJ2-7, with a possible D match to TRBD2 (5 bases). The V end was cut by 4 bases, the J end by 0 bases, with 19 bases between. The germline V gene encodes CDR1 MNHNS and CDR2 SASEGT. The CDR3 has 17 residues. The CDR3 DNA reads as TGTGCCAGCAGTGGCCGAGGGAGAGGTTCCCACTCCTACGAGCAGTACGTC. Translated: CASSGRGRGSHSYEQYV.

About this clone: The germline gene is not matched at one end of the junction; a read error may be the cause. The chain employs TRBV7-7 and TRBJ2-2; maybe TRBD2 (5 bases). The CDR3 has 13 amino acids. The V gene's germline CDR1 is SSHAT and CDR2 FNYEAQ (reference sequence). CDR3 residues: CASSLEEGGELFF. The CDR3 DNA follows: TGTGCTAGCAGCTTAGAAGAGGGCGGGGAGCTGTTTTTT.

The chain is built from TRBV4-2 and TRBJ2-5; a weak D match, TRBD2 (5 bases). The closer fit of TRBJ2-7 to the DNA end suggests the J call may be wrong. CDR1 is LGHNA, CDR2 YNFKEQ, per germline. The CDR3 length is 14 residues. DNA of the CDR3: TGTGCCAGCAGCCAAGTTGAGGGAGTGCACGAGCAGTACTTC. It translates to CASSQVEGVHEQYF.

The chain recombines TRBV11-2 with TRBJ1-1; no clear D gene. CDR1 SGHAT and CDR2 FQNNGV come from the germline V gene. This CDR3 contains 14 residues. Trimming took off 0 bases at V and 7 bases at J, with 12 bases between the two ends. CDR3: CASSLEGSRVEAFF. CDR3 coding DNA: TGTGCCAGCAGCTTAGAGGGATCCCGGGTTGAAGCTTTCTTT. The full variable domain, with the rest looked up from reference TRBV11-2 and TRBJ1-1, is EAGVAQSPRYKIIEKRQSVAFWCNPISGHATLYWYQQILGQGPKLLIQFQNNGVVDDSQLPKDRFSAERLKGVDSTLKIQPAKLEDSAVYLCASSLEGSRVEAFFGQGTRLTVV.

CDR3 sequence: CASSPGTSDYNEQFF. The DNA for the CDR3 is TGTGCCAGCAGCCCAGGGACTAGCGACTACAATGAGCAGTTCTTC. This chain connects TRBV7-3 to TRBJ2-1; the match to TRBD2 covers 10 bases. Germline-derived CDR1 and CDR2 are SGHTA and FQGTGA. CDR3 length: 15 amino acids. V lost 5 bases, J lost 3 bases, and 4 bases stayed unmatched.